This T cell receptor beta chain was recovered during a study of siplizumab effects on memory and regulatory T cells. Study-wide findings and caveats: Unstimulated subsets captured only a minor fraction of alloreactive clones. With siplizumab, mappable alloreactive CD4+ clones averaged around 65% Treg-derived, versus 25% to 30% in controls.

About this clone itself: Its matching antigen is unknown.

Libraries were prepared by immunoSEQ multiplex PCR; TCRdb keeps only in-frame clonotypes and omits some of them. The sample has some 88,000 clones; 70% to 90% are singletons. The sample consisted of CD4+ T cells sorted from blood. The source is a human donor in good health.

The CDR3 nucleotides are TGTGCCAGCAGCCCCATCCATTCAGGGGCCCTCTCCTACGAGCAGTACTTC. Amino acids: CASSPIHSGALSYEQYF. J is TRBJ2-7 and V is TRBV5-5, with D possibly TRBD1 on 6 matching bases. Germline V lookup: CDR1 SGHKS, CDR2 YYEKEE (reference sequence). The CDR3 extends over 17 amino acids. The germline V and J ends were trimmed by 4 bases and 0 bases, with 20 bases remaining between them.